A selection of T cell receptor beta chains follows, all from one sample in a study of cytomegalovirus exposure and HLA in healthy donors. Profiling relied on immunoSEQ multiplex PCR, and the TCRdb table lists in-frame clones only, not all of them. This sample has about 69,000 clones, with more than 60% found just once. Sequencing was done on a sample of PBMCs. The receptors come from a male donor in good health and CMV-seropositive. Each CDR3 is given with its conserved first and last residue. A D gene is named only where the DNA matches it firmly. Clone size is shown for a subset of rows, as once, few, many or a class of expanded clone.

TRBJ2-2,TRBV5-1,once,TRBD1,TGCGCCAGCAGCTGGATGGGACAGGGTAAACGGGGGGAGCTGTTTTTT,CASSWMGQGKRGELFF
TRBJ2-3,TRBV2,-,-,TGTGCCAGCAGTGGTAGACAGAGCACAGATACGCAGTATTTT,CASSGRQSTDTQYF
TRBJ1-5,TRBV30,-,-,TGTGCCTGGAGTGTAGATCGGTTTGCCCCAGGGGTAAAGAGCAATCAGCCCCAGCATTTT,CAWSVDRFAPGVKSNQPQHF
TRBJ2-7,TRBV11-2,-,TRBD2,TGTGCCAGCAGCTTAGATTCGGGGGGCGAGCAGTACTTC,CASSLDSGGEQYF
TRBJ2-3,TRBV7-9,-,TRBD1,TGTGCCAGCAGCCGTGGGCGGTTAACGGGACAGCACACAGATACGCAGTATTTT,CASSRGRLTGQHTDTQYF
TRBJ1-5,TRBV10-2,-,-,TGCGCCAGCTCCGCGGGGGGGGAGAATCAGCCCCAGCATTTT,CASSAGGENQPQHF
TRBJ2-3,TRBV7-2,-,-,TGTGCCAGCAGCGCCTACACAGATACGCAGTATTTT,CASSAYTDTQYF
TRBJ1-4,TRBV7-9,-,-,TGTTCCAGCAGCAACCGGGTCAGCAAACTGTTTTTT,CSSSNRVSKLFF
TRBJ1-2,TRBV6-6,-,TRBD1,TGTGCCAGCAGTTACAGGGGGCCGGATGGCTACACCTTC,CASSYRGPDGYTF
TRBJ2-7,TRBV11-2,-,TRBD2,TGTGCCAGCAGGGCGCGGCGGGGGGACCAACCCTACGAGCAGTACTTC,CASRARRGDQPYEQYF
TRBJ2-7,TRBV4-1,-,TRBD2,TGCGCCAGCAGCCCCAGCGCTAGCGGGAGCTACGAGCAGTACTTC,CASSPSASGSYEQYF
TRBJ1-1,TRBV6-5,once,-,TGTGCCAGCAGTCTACGGACAGACCTCACTGAAGCTTTCTTT,CASSLRTDLTEAFF
TRBJ2-1,TRBV10-3,few,TRBD1,TGTGCCATCAGTGAGTCGAGGACAGGGGGTCGTGATGAGCAGTTCTTC,CAISESRTGGRDEQFF
TRBJ2-7,TRBV5-6,-,TRBD1,TGTGCCAGCAGCACCTCTTACCCCGGACAGGATGAGGCCTTC,CASSTSYPGQDEAF
TRBJ1-2,TRBV6-5,-,-,TGTGCCAGCAGGTGGACAGCGAACTATGGCTACACCTTC,CASRWTANYGYTF
TRBJ1-1,TRBV5-5,-,-,TGTGCCAGCAGCCTGGACCCGGGGAGGGGAGCTTTCTTT,CASSLDPGRGAFF
TRBJ2-7,TRBV4-1,-,TRBD2,TGCGCCAGCAGCCAGCCTAGCGGGAGAGCGGGCGAGCAGTACTTC,CASSQPSGRAGEQYF
TRBJ2-7,TRBV28,-,TRBD2,TGTGCCAGCAGTGGGAGGGCCTTGATGGGCGAGCAGTACTTC,CASSGRALMGEQYF
TRBJ1-5,TRBV7-8,-,TRBD1,TGTGCCAGCAGCTTAATGACAGGGGATGATCAGCCCCAGCATTTT,CASSLMTGDDQPQHF
TRBJ2-5,TRBV19,-,TRBD1,TGTGCCAGTAGTATGACAGGGGGCAGGTATGAGACCCAGTACTTC,CASSMTGGRYETQYF
TRBJ1-2,TRBV23-1,-,TRBD1,TGCGCCAGCAGTCAGATCGGGACAGAGGTTTCATATGGCTACACCTTC,CASSQIGTEVSYGYTF
TRBJ2-7,TRBV5-4,-,TRBD1,TGTGCCAGCAGCTTGGCGCCAGGGGGCACATCCTACGAGCAGTACTTC,CASSLAPGGTSYEQYF
TRBJ1-2,TRBV5-1,-,-,TGCGCCAGCAGCCGGGACATCTCTAACTATGGCTACACCTTC,CASSRDISNYGYTF
TRBJ1-2,TRBV5-4,-,TRBD1,TGTGCCAGCAGCTTGTTTGGGGACAGGGGCAACTATGGCTACACCTTC,CASSLFGDRGNYGYTF
TRBJ2-1,TRBV18,-,-,TGTGCCAGCTCACCACCGGTCAGTTACAATGAGCAGTTCTTC,CASSPPVSYNEQFF
TRBJ2-1,TRBV5-1,-,TRBD2,TGCGCCAGCAGCTCCCTAAGCGGGGGGTACAATGAGCAGTTCTTC,CASSSLSGGYNEQFF
TRBJ2-7,TRBV29-1,-,-,TGCAGCGTTGAAGATGGGAGGGGGAGCTCCTACGAGCAGTACTTC,CSVEDGRGSSYEQYF
TRBJ2-7,TRBV7-2,-,-,TGTGCCAGCAGCTCATACTCCTACCCCTACGAGCAGTACTTC,CASSSYSYPYEQYF
TRBJ2-3,TRBV6-1,few,-,TGTGCCAGCAGTGAAGCGGCGGGGGCCACAGATACGCAGTATTTT,CASSEAAGATDTQYF
TRBJ2-7,TRBV27,-,-,TGTGCCAGCAGAAGCCCTGGGGGGAGATACTACGAGCAGTACTTC,CASRSPGGRYYEQYF
TRBJ2-1,TRBV7-3,once,-,TGTGCCAGCAGCTCTTCTAGCAATGAGCAGTTCTTC,CASSSSSNEQFF
TRBJ1-1,TRBV6-1,-,TRBD1,TGTGCCAGCACTAGCCACAGGGGGCTAAGAACTGAAGCTTTCTTT,CASTSHRGLRTEAFF
TRBJ1-4,TRBV27,-,TRBD1,TGTGCCAGCAGTTTCAAGGGGGCGAATGAAAAACTGTTTTTT,CASSFKGANEKLFF
TRBJ2-2,TRBV29-1,-,-,TGCAGCGCGGACACCTACACCGGGGAGCTGTTTTTT,CSADTYTGELFF
TRBJ1-1,TRBV15,-,TRBD1,TGTGCCACCAGCAGAGAGGGACAGGCGAACACTGAAGCTTTCTTT,CATSREGQANTEAFF
TRBJ2-7,TRBV19,few,-,TGTGCCTCTAGTGGGGCGGTCTCCTACGAGCAGTACTTC,CASSGAVSYEQYF
TRBJ1-1,TRBV27,-,TRBD1,TGTGCCAGCAGTTTAATCGGACAGGGGAACACTGAAGCTTTCTTT,CASSLIGQGNTEAFF
TRBJ2-1,TRBV10-1,few,TRBD2,TGCGCCAGCAGTGAAACTAGCGGGCCCACGGCCTATGAGCAGTTCTTC,CASSETSGPTAYEQFF
TRBJ2-1,TRBV7-2,-,TRBD1,TGTGCCAGCAGCTTAGCACCCGGGACAGGGTCCTACAATGAGCAGTTCTTC,CASSLAPGTGSYNEQFF
TRBJ2-1,TRBV7-2,-,TRBD1,TGTGCCAGCAGCCCTACAGGGGGCTCCTACAATGAGCAGTTCTTC,CASSPTGGSYNEQFF
TRBJ1-1,TRBV6-5,-,-,TGTGCCAGCAGTTACTCGAGCTCCGTGAACACTGAAGCTTTCTTT,CASSYSSSVNTEAFF
TRBJ2-7,TRBV14,few,TRBD2,TGTGCCAGCAGCCAAGGGGTTAGCGGGGGGCGCGAGCAGTACTTC,CASSQGVSGGREQYF
TRBJ2-3,TRBV29-1,-,TRBD1,TGCAGCGTGGACCTCCGGGGACAGGGGGCAAGGGATACGCAGTATTTT,CSVDLRGQGARDTQYF
TRBJ1-4,TRBV4-1,-,-,TGCGCCAGCAGCCACTTGACAGGCCTTAATGAAAAACTGTTTTTT,CASSHLTGLNEKLFF